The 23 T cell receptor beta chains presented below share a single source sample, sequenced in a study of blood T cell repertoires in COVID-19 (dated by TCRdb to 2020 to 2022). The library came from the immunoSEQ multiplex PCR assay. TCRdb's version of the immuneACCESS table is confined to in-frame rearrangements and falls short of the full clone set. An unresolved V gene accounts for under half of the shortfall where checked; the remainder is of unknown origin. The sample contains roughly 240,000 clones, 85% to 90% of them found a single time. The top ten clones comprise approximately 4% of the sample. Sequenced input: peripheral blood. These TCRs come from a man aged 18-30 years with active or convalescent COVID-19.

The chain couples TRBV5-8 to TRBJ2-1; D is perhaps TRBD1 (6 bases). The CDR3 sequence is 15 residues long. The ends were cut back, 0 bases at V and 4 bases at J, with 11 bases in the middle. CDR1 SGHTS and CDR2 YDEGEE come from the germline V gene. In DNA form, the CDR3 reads TGTGCCAGCAGCTTGGCCCAGGGGCTGTACAATGAGCAGTTCTTC. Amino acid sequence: CASSLAQGLYNEQFF. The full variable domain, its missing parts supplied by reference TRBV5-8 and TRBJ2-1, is EAGVTQSPTHLIKTRGQQATLRCSPISGHTSVYWYQQALGLGLQFLLWYDEGEERNRGNFPPRFSGRQFPNYSSELNVNALELEDSALYLCASSLAQGLYNEQFFGPGTRLTVL.

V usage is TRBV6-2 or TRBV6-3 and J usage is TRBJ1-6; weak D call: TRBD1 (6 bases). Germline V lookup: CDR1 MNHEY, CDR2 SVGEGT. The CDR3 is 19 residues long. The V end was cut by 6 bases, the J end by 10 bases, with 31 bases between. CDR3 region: CASSPHRTEPQALQSPLHF. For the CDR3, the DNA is TGTGCCAGCAGCCCGCACAGGACAGAGCCTCAAGCCCTCCAATCACCCCTCCACTTT.

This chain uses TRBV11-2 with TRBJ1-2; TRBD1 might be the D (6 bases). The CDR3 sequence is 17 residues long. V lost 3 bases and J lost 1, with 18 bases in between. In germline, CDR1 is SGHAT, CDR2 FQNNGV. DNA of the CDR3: TGTGCCAGCAGCTTCACTAACAGGGTAAAAAGTAACTATGGCTACACCTTC. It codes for CASSFTNRVKSNYGYTF.

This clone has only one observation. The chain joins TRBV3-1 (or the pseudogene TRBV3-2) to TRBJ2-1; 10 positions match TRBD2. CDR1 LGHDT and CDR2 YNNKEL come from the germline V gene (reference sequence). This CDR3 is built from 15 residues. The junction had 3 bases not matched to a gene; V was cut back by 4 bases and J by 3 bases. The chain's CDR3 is CASSRGTSDYNEQFF. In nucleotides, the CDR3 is TGTGCCAGCAGCCGGGGGACTAGCGACTACAATGAGCAGTTCTTC.

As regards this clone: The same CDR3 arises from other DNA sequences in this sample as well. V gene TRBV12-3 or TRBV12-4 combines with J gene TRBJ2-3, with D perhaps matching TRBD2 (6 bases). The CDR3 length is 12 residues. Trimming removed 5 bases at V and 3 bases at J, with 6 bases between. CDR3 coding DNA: TGTGCCAGCAGTCGGGGGACAGATACGCAGTATTTT. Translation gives CASSRGTDTQYF.

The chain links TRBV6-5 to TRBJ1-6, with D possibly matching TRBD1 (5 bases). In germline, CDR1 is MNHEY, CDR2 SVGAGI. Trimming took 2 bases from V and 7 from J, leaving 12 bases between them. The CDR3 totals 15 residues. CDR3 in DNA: TGTGCCAGCAGTTACGCGGGACCGGAGAATTCACCCCTCCACTTT. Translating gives CASSYAGPENSPLHF.

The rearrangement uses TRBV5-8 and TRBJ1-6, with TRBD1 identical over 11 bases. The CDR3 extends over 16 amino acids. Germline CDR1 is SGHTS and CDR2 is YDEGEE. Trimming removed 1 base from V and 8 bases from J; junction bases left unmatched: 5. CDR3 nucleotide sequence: TGTGCCAGCAGCTTGCTCGGGACAGGGGGAGATTCACCCCTCCACTTT. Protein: CASSLLGTGGDSPLHF.

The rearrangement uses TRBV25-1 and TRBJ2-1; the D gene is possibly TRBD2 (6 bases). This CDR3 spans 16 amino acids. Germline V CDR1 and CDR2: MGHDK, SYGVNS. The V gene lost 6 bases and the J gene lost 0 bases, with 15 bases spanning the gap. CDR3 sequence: CASSITMGGSYNEQFF. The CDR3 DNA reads TGTGCCAGCAGCATAACCATGGGGGGCTCCTACAATGAGCAGTTCTTC.

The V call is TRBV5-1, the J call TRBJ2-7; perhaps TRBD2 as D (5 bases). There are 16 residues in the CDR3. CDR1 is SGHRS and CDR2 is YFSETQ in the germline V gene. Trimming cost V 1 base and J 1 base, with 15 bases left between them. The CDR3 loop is CASSLNTGLTSYEQYF. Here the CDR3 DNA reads TGCGCCAGCAGCTTGAATACCGGACTCACATCCTACGAGCAGTACTTC. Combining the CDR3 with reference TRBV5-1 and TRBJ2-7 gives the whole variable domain KAGVTQTPRYLIKTRGQQVTLSCSPISGHRSVSWYQQTPGQGLQFLFEYFSETQRNKGNFPGRFSGRQFSNSRSEMNVSTLELGDSALYLCASSLNTGLTSYEQYFGPGTRLTVT.

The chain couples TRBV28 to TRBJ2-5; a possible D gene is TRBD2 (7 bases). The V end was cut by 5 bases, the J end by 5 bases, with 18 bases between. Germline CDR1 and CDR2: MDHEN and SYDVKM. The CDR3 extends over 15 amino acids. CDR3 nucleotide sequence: TGTGCCAGCAGTCCTGGGGGAGGGGGGCCTGAGACCCAGTACTTC. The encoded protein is CASSPGGGGPETQYF.

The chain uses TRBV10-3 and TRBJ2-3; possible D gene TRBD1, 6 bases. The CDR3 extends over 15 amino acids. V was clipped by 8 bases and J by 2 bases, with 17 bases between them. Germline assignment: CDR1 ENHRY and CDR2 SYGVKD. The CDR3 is CAIEFTLGATDTQYF. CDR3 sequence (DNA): TGTGCCATCGAGTTTACCTTGGGGGCCACAGATACGCAGTATTTT.

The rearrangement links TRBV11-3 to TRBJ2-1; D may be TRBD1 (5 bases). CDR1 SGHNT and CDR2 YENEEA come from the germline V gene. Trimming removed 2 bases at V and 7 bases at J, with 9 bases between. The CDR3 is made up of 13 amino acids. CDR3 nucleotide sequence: TGTGCCAGCAGCTTACGACAGAGTAATGAGCAGTTCTTC. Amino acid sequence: CASSLRQSNEQFF.

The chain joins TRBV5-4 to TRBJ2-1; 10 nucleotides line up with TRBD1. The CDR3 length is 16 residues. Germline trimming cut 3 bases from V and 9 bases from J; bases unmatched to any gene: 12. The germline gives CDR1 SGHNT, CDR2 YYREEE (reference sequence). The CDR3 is CASSWGSGQGVSEQFF. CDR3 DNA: TGTGCCAGCAGCTGGGGGTCTGGACAGGGGGTCTCTGAGCAGTTCTTC.

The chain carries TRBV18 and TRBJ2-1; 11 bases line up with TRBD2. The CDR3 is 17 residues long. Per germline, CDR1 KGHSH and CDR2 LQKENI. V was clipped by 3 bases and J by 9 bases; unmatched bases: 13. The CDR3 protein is CASSPGSSTSGSSEQFF. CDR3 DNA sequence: TGTGCCAGCTCACCCGGGTCGTCAACTAGCGGGAGCTCTGAGCAGTTCTTC.

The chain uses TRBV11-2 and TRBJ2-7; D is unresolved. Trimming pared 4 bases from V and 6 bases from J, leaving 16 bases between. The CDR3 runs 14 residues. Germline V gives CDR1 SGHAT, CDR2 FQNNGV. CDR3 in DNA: TGTGCCAGCAGCTCGCGCCCCACCTCGTCCGAGCAGTACTTC. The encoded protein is CASSSRPTSSEQYF.

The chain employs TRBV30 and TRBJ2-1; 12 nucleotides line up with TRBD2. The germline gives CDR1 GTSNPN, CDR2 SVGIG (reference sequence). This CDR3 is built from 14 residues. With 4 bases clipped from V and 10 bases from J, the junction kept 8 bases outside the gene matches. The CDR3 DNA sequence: TGTGCCTGGACGCTAGCGGGGGGGCCCCGGGAGCAGTTCTTC. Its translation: CAWTLAGGPREQFF.

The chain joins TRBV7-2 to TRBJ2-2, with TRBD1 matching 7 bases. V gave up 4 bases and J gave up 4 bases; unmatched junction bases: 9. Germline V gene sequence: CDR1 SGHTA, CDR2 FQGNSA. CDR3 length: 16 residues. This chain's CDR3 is CASSSQTGHGTGELFF. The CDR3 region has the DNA TGTGCCAGCAGCTCCCAGACAGGGCACGGCACCGGGGAGCTGTTTTTT.

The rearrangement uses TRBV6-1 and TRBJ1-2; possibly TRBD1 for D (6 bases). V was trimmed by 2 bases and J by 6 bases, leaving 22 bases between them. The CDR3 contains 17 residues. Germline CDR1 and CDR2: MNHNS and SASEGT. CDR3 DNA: TGTGCCAGCAGTGAACCTCCGGCGGGGGGCGGCTTACATGGCTACACCTTC. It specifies CASSEPPAGGGLHGYTF.

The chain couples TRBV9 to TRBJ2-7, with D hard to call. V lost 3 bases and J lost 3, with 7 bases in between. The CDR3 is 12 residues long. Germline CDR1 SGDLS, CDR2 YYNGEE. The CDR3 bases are TGTGCCAGCAGCGGCCTAAACTACGAGCAGTACTTC. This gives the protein CASSGLNYEQYF.

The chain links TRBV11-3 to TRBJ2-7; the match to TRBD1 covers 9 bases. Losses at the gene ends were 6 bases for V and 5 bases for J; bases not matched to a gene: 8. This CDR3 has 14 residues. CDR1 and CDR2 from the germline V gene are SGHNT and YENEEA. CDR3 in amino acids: CASSARDRDHEQYF. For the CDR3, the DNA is TGTGCCAGCAGTGCCCGGGACAGGGACCACGAGCAGTACTTC.

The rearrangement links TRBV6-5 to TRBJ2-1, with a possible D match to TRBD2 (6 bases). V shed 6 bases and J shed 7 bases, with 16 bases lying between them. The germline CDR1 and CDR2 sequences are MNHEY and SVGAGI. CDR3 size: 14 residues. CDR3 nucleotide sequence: TGTGCCAGCAGCCCCGGGAGCCTGGGGAATGAGCAGTTCTTC. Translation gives CASSPGSLGNEQFF.

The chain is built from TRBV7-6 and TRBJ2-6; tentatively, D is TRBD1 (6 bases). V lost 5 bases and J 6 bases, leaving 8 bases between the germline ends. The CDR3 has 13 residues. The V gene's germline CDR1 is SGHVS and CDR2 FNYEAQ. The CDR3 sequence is CASSPGQANVLTF. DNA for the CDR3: TGTGCCAGCAGCCCGGGACAGGCCAACGTCCTGACTTTC.

CDR3 sequence reads: CASSSRTGSHGYTF. Written as DNA, the CDR3 is TGTGCCAGCAGTTCCCGGACAGGGAGCCATGGCTACACCTTC. The chain carries TRBV6-2 or TRBV6-3 and TRBJ1-2, with TRBD1 matching over 8 bases. CDR1 MNHEY and CDR2 SVGEGT come from the germline V gene. The CDR3 contains 14 residues. Unmatched junction bases numbered 7, after V lost 4 bases and J lost 6 bases.